The rows below give T cell receptor beta chains drawn from one sample of a study of blood T cell repertoires in COVID-19. Repertoires were generated with immunoSEQ multiplex PCR, while TCRdb's copy carries only in-frame clones and drops some. The table lists 150,000 to 180,000 clones, approximately 84% of them singletons. Source material: peripheral blood. These receptors came from a woman aged 60-70 years with COVID-19, enrolled during active disease. Each CDR3 is given with its conserved first and last residue. A D gene is named only where the DNA matches it firmly. Clone size is shown for a subset of rows, as once, few, many or a class of expanded clone.

clone_size,d_call,v_call,j_call,cdr3_nt,cdr3_aa
.,TRBD1,TRBV2,TRBJ1-5,TGTGCCAGCAGTGAAGAGCAGGGGGCTTTTCAGCCCCAGCATTTT,CASSEEQGAFQPQHF
.,TRBD1,TRBV9,TRBJ1-2,TGTGCCAGCAGCCTCGGACAGGGAAACTATGGCTACACCTTC,CASSLGQGNYGYTF
.,.,TRBV5-1,TRBJ2-7,TGCGCCAGCAGCTTGAGGCAGACTGAACTTTCCTACGAGCAGTACTTC,CASSLRQTELSYEQYF
few,TRBD1,TRBV9,TRBJ1-3,TGTGCCAGCAGCCCCTCGGGACAGGGGACCCCTGGAAACACCATATATTTT,CASSPSGQGTPGNTIYF
.,.,TRBV7-3,TRBJ2-1,TGTGCCAGCAGCCTCAGGAACCCCCAATTCGATGAGCAGTTCTTC,CASSLRNPQFDEQFF
.,.,TRBV7-9,TRBJ1-1,TGTGCCAGCAGCCAAAATCCCGGGACACCGAACACTGAAGCTTTCTTT,CASSQNPGTPNTEAFF
.,.,TRBV4-1,TRBJ1-1,TGCGCCAGCAGCCTCACCCTCAGTAGGGGGACCACTGAAGCTTTCTTT,CASSLTLSRGTTEAFF
.,.,TRBV5-1,TRBJ1-2,TGCGCCAGCAGCTTGAACGGGGAACGAGGCTACACCTTC,CASSLNGERGYTF
.,.,TRBV11-2,TRBJ1-2,TGTGCCAGCAGCTTAGATCTTTGGGGGGATGGCTACACCTTC,CASSLDLWGDGYTF
.,TRBD1,TRBV14,TRBJ2-1,TGTGCCAGCAGCCGGACAGGGTCCTACAATGAGCAGTTCTTC,CASSRTGSYNEQFF
.,.,TRBV18,TRBJ2-2,TGTGCCAGCTCACTTATTGGCTACACCGGGGAGCTGTTTTTT,CASSLIGYTGELFF
.,.,TRBV21-1,TRBJ2-7,TGTGCCAGCAGCCCTAGGGGACAGAGCTACGAGCAGTACTTC,CASSPRGQSYEQYF
.,TRBD1,TRBV7-9,TRBJ1-4,TGTGCCAGCAGAGACAGGGGGGGTGAAAAACTGTTTTTT,CASRDRGGEKLFF
.,.,TRBV10-3,TRBJ2-2,TGTGCCATCAGTGGAAACAGGGGAGGCACCGGGGAGCTGTTTTTT,CAISGNRGGTGELFF
once,.,TRBV7-8,TRBJ1-2,TGTGCCAGCAGCTTAGCGCCGCAACAGTTGAAATCAGAGTATGGCTACACCTTC,CASSLAPQQLKSEYGYTF
.,TRBD1,TRBV19,TRBJ1-2,TGTGCCAGTAGCGAATGGACAGGAGAACACTATGGCTACACCTTC,CASSEWTGEHYGYTF
.,TRBD1,TRBV5-5,TRBJ1-6,TGTGCCAGCAGCTCGGGCACGGGACAGGGCTCCTATAATTCACCCCTCCACTTT,CASSSGTGQGSYNSPLHF
.,.,TRBV11-2,TRBJ1-1,TGTGCCAGCAGCTTAGCGCGCAAGTCGGCTTTCTTT,CASSLARKSAFF
.,.,TRBV18,TRBJ1-5,TGTGCCAGCTCACCGGGTGGCGCCCAGGGGAAATATCAGCCCCAGCATTTT,CASSPGGAQGKYQPQHF
.,TRBD1,TRBV2,TRBJ1-4,TGTGCCAGCAGAGGGACAGGGGGGGTAGAAAAACTGTTTTTT,CASRGTGGVEKLFF
.,TRBD1,TRBV7-2,TRBJ2-2,TGTGCCAGCAGCCCACAGGGGCGTTCGAACACCGGGGAGCTGTTTTTT,CASSPQGRSNTGELFF
.,.,TRBV5-6,TRBJ1-2,TGTGCCAGCAGCCCACGACTCGGGTCTCCAGCTAACTATGGCTACACCTTC,CASSPRLGSPANYGYTF
.,.,TRBV19,TRBJ2-1,TGTGCCAGCTGCTCCCGCGTGAGGGATGAGCAGTTCTTC,CASCSRVRDEQFF
.,.,TRBV6-2/TRBV6-3,TRBJ1-3,TGTGCCAGCAGTTCCAAACAGTCCTCTGGAAACACCATATATTTT,CASSSKQSSGNTIYF
.,TRBD1,TRBV7-2,TRBJ1-2,TGTGCCAGCAGCTTAACCTCAGGGGGCGACTATGGCTACACCTTC,CASSLTSGGDYGYTF
.,.,TRBV27,TRBJ1-5,TGTGCCAGCAGAGCGACAGGAGATTTTTTCCAGCCCCAGCATTTT,CASRATGDFFQPQHF
.,TRBD1,TRBV30,TRBJ2-6,TGTGCCTGGAAGGGACAGGGGATGGCCAACGTCCTGACTTTC,CAWKGQGMANVLTF
once,.,TRBV18,TRBJ1-2,TGTGCCAGCTTACTCCACGCGTCTCGGGGCTATGGCTACACCTTC,CASLLHASRGYGYTF
.,.,TRBV9,TRBJ2-5,TGTGCCAGCAGCGTCCGGGGGGCCGGGGAGACCCAGTACTTC,CASSVRGAGETQYF
.,TRBD2,TRBV19,TRBJ2-3,TGTGCCAGTAGTATCGGGACTATTACAGATACGCAGTATTTT,CASSIGTITDTQYF
.,.,TRBV30,TRBJ1-1,TGTGCCTGGAGTGTACGGGGGGCGAACACTGAAGCTTTCTTT,CAWSVRGANTEAFF
.,.,TRBV5-1,TRBJ2-2,TGCGCCAGCAGCCAAGGAACGGGAACGAACACCGGGGAGCTGTTTTTT,CASSQGTGTNTGELFF
.,TRBD1,TRBV9,TRBJ2-7,TGTGCCAGCAGCGATCAACCGGGACAGGGGACGGAAGAGCAGTACTTC,CASSDQPGQGTEEQYF
.,.,TRBV11-2,TRBJ2-5,TGTGCCAGCAGCTTAGAATGGACAGAAGAGACCCAGTACTTC,CASSLEWTEETQYF
.,TRBD1,TRBV5-1,TRBJ1-2,TGCGCCAGCAGCTTGGGGGCCACAGGGGAAGGCTATGGCTACACCTTC,CASSLGATGEGYGYTF
.,TRBD1,TRBV3-1/TRBV3-2,TRBJ2-2,TGTGCCAGCAGCCTCGGGACAGGGGTAACCGGGGAGCTGTTTTTT,CASSLGTGVTGELFF
once,TRBD1,TRBV6-5,TRBJ1-2,TGTGCCAGCAGACTCGGGACAGCCTCTAACTATGGCTACACCTTC,CASRLGTASNYGYTF
.,.,TRBV5-5,TRBJ1-1,TGTGCCAGCAGCTTCTTATACGCAGGATCCTTCACTGAAGCTTTCTTT,CASSFLYAGSFTEAFF
.,.,TRBV12-3/TRBV12-4,TRBJ1-2,TGTGCCAGCACTCCTAGGGGCAACTATGGCTACACCTTC,CASTPRGNYGYTF
.,.,TRBV6-5,TRBJ1-5,TGTGCCAGCAGGGGGGGGAATCGGCCCCAGCATTTT,CASRGGNRPQHF
.,.,TRBV4-2,TRBJ2-3,TGTGCCAGCAGCCACGCGGGACTCACAGATACGCAGTATTTT,CASSHAGLTDTQYF
.,.,TRBV27,TRBJ1-3,TGTGCCAGCAGTTTGATTGGGGCGGGGTCTGGAAACACCATATATTTT,CASSLIGAGSGNTIYF
.,.,TRBV27,TRBJ1-6,TGTGCCAGCACCACAGCTACTTCACCCCTCCACTTT,CASTTATSPLHF
.,.,TRBV3-1/TRBV3-2,TRBJ2-7,TGTGCCAGCAGCCAAGGGACAGTCTCCTACGAGCAGTACTTC,CASSQGTVSYEQYF
.,.,TRBV25-1,TRBJ2-1,TGTGCCAGCAGTGAAGAGGGGGGGGGATACAATGAGCAGTTCTTC,CASSEEGGGYNEQFF
.,.,TRBV27,TRBJ1-5,TGTGCCAGCAGTTTCGACGGGACATATAGCAATCAGCCCCAGCATTTT,CASSFDGTYSNQPQHF
.,TRBD1,TRBV11-2,TRBJ1-2,TGTGCCAGCAGCTTGGACAGGGCCCAGGGCTACACCTTC,CASSLDRAQGYTF